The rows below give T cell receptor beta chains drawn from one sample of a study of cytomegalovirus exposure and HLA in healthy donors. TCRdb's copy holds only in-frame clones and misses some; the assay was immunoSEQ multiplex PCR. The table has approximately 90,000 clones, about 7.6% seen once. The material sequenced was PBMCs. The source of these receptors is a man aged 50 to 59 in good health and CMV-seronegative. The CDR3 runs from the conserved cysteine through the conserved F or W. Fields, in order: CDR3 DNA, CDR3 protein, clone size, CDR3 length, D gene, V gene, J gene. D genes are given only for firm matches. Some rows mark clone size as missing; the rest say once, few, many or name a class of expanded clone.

TGTGCCAGCAGCGCCAAGCGGGAGGGAAGTGAGGGGGCCAACGTCCTGACTTTC	CASSAKREGSEGANVLTF	few	18	TRBD2	TRBV9	TRBJ2-6
TGTGCCAGCAGTTACCGCCGAGGTAATTCACCCCTCCACTTT	CASSYRRGNSPLHF	few	14	-	TRBV6-5	TRBJ1-6
TGCGCCAGCAGCCAGGTTACAGTCAATCAGCCCCAGCATTTT	CASSQVTVNQPQHF	-	14	-	TRBV4-1	TRBJ1-5
TGTGCCAGCAGCTTTGTTAGCGGGAGTCCCCAAGAGACCCAGTACTTC	CASSFVSGSPQETQYF	-	16	TRBD2	TRBV7-2	TRBJ2-5
TGTGCCAGCAGTTCCCCGCGGGGGCCTAGCAATCAGCCCCAGCATTTT	CASSSPRGPSNQPQHF	few	16	-	TRBV28	TRBJ1-5
TGCAGCGTGACACACAGGGCCGGAACCGAGCAGTACTTC	CSVTHRAGTEQYF	few	13	-	TRBV29-1	TRBJ2-7
TGTGCCAGCAGCGAGATGACAGGAAACTATGGCTACACCTTC	CASSEMTGNYGYTF	few	14	-	TRBV6-1	TRBJ1-2
TGTGCCAGTACAGGGCCCAACTCTGGAAACACCATATATTTT	CASTGPNSGNTIYF	-	14	-	TRBV19	TRBJ1-3
TGCGCCAGCAGCTCCGACTTAGCGGGGGTAGAGACCCAGTACTTC	CASSSDLAGVETQYF	-	15	TRBD2	TRBV5-1	TRBJ2-5
TGCGCCAGCAGCTCCGGGGCAGGGGGGCTCATTAGCCATGAAAGCTCCTACAATGAGCAGTTCTTC	CASSSGAGGLISHESSYNEQFF	few	22	-	TRBV4-1	TRBJ2-1
TGCGCCAGCAGCCGGACAGGGGGCGAGCAGTACTTC	CASSRTGGEQYF	-	12	TRBD1	TRBV5-1	TRBJ2-7
TGTGCCAGCAGTTCACCTCTCCTTAGACAGGACTCTGGAAACACCATATATTTT	CASSSPLLRQDSGNTIYF	-	18	-	TRBV28	TRBJ1-3
TGTGCCAGCAGTTTATCGGGCGGGAGGCTCTCCTACGAGCAGTACTTC	CASSLSGGRLSYEQYF	few	16	TRBD2	TRBV27	TRBJ2-7
TGTGCCAGCGGTATACTGGGAGGGTATGAGCAGTTCTTC	CASGILGGYEQFF	-	13	TRBD2	TRBV6-6	TRBJ2-1
TGTGCCAGCAGTGACTCGAGGCTTGGGCAGGGGGGCGAGCAGTACTTC	CASSDSRLGQGGEQYF	many	16	-	TRBV6-4	TRBJ2-7
TGTGCCAGCAGCCTAGAGTACAACACTGAAGCTTTCTTT	CASSLEYNTEAFF	-	13	-	TRBV7-3	TRBJ1-1
TGTGCCAGCAGTCCAGACGGGGAGGGTACTAATGAAAAACTGTTTTTT	CASSPDGEGTNEKLFF	-	16	-	TRBV27	TRBJ1-4
TGTGCCAGCAGTCGGACAGGGCCATCCTACGAGCAGTACTTC	CASSRTGPSYEQYF	-	14	TRBD1	TRBV27	TRBJ2-7
TGTGCCACCAAGGGACAGGGAAACTATGGCTACACCTTC	CATKGQGNYGYTF	few	13	TRBD1	TRBV27	TRBJ1-2
TGCGCCAGCAGCCAGGGGAGGAAATGGGCCACAGATACGCAGTATTTT	CASSQGRKWATDTQYF	-	16	-	TRBV4-1	TRBJ2-3
TGTGCCAGCAGCTTGGGAGTGACAGGGGCGAGCACAGATACGCAGTATTTT	CASSLGVTGASTDTQYF	few	17	TRBD1	TRBV5-6	TRBJ2-3
TGCGCCAGCAGCTTGCGGACAGGGGCCGGACCCTACGAGCAGTACTTC	CASSLRTGAGPYEQYF	-	16	TRBD1	TRBV5-1	TRBJ2-7
TGCGCCAGCAGTCTTCTCGGGGGGACCCATCAAGAGACCCAGTACTTC	CASSLLGGTHQETQYF	few	16	TRBD2	TRBV10-2	TRBJ2-5
TGTGCCTGGAGTGTTGGCACGAACTCTGGGGCCAACGTCCTGACTTTC	CAWSVGTNSGANVLTF	few	16	-	TRBV30	TRBJ2-6
TGTGCCAGCAGAAGACATACGAACACTGAAGCTTTCTTT	CASRRHTNTEAFF	few	13	-	TRBV2	TRBJ1-1
TGTGCCAGCAAGGAGTTCCCCGGGGAGCTGTTTTTT	CASKEFPGELFF	few	12	-	TRBV28	TRBJ2-2
TGTGCCAGCAGCTGGAGAGACAGGGTAGAGGTCCTGACTTTC	CASSWRDRVEVLTF	-	14	TRBD1	TRBV6-5	TRBJ2-6
TGCGCCAGCAGCCAACGGGGTTATAACAATCCTGGCGATGAGCAGTTCTTC	CASSQRGYNNPGDEQFF	-	17	-	TRBV4-3	TRBJ2-1
TGTGCCAGCAGCATCCTAGCGGGAGATGGCACAGATACGCAGTATTTT	CASSILAGDGTDTQYF	few	16	TRBD2	TRBV9	TRBJ2-3
TGCGCCAGCAGCCGGGGGGGAAACCCGCGAAGCTCCTACGAGCAGTACTTC	CASSRGGNPRSSYEQYF	-	17	TRBD2	TRBV4-1	TRBJ2-7
TGCGCCAGCAGCTCTGGACAGTCCGAAGCTTTCTTT	CASSSGQSEAFF	few	12	-	TRBV5-1	TRBJ1-1
TGCGCCAGCAGCCAACATCAGACAGGGTACGAGCAGTACTTC	CASSQHQTGYEQYF	-	14	TRBD1	TRBV4-1	TRBJ2-7
TGTGCCAGCAGCTCCCCCGGGACAGGGATATACGAGCAGTACTTC	CASSSPGTGIYEQYF	few	15	TRBD1	TRBV28	TRBJ2-7
TGTGCCAGTAGTAGAGGCCGGACTAGCGGGTTCTACGAGCAGTACTTC	CASSRGRTSGFYEQYF	-	16	TRBD2	TRBV19	TRBJ2-7
TGTGCCAGCAGTGAACTCTCTGGCAGGGTCAATACCCCCTACACAGATACGCAGTATTTT	CASSELSGRVNTPYTDTQYF	few	20	-	TRBV6-1	TRBJ2-3
TGTGCCAGCAGCTTACGAATAGCGGGCCCCCGGGTGGACATTCAGTACTTC	CASSLRIAGPRVDIQYF	few	17	TRBD2	TRBV7-9	TRBJ2-4
TGCGCCAGCAGCTTCCCCAACCGGACAGGGAGCTCCTACGAGCAGTACTTC	CASSFPNRTGSSYEQYF	-	17	TRBD1	TRBV5-1	TRBJ2-7
TGCGCCAGCAGTATTGGGGAAGGGGTTATTATTCACAATGAGCAGTTCTTC	CASSIGEGVIIHNEQFF	few	17	-	TRBV4-3	TRBJ2-1
TGTGCCAGCAGTTGGGGGAGAGGACAGGGCGTCTCTGAAGCTTTCTTT	CASSWGRGQGVSEAFF	few	16	TRBD1	TRBV27	TRBJ1-1
TGTGCCAGTAGTATAGTAGGGACACCCAATCAGCCCCAGCATTTT	CASSIVGTPNQPQHF	few	15	-	TRBV19	TRBJ1-5
TGTGCCAGCAGCTTGGGGACAGTCCTAGCCAAAAACATTCAGTACTTC	CASSLGTVLAKNIQYF	few	16	-	TRBV5-4	TRBJ2-4
TGTGCCAGCAGTTACGGTCGGGGGGCCTACGAGCAGTACTTC	CASSYGRGAYEQYF	few	14	TRBD2	TRBV6-5	TRBJ2-7
TGTGCCAGTAGTAAGACAGGGGTGGTCTTCAATGAGCAGTTCTTC	CASSKTGVVFNEQFF	few	15	TRBD1	TRBV19	TRBJ2-1
TGTGCCAGTAGCCAGATCCGGGACAGTCGGCGAGCTTTCTTT	CASSQIRDSRRAFF	-	14	TRBD1	TRBV19	TRBJ1-1
TGTGCCAGCAGCCAAGAGAGAGCGGGAGCTGGAGAGACCCAGTACTTC	CASSQERAGAGETQYF	-	16	TRBD2	TRBV14	TRBJ2-5
TGTGCCAGCAGTTTGACAGAGAATTCACCCCTCCACTTT	CASSLTENSPLHF	-	13	-	TRBV6-5	TRBJ1-6
TGTGCCTGGAGGAGGGGGAACTATGGCTACACCTTC	CAWRRGNYGYTF	-	12	-	TRBV30	TRBJ1-2
TGTGCCAGCAGCCTAACACGACAAACCGAGACCCAGTACTTC	CASSLTRQTETQYF	-	14	-	TRBV27	TRBJ2-5
TGTGCCAGCAGCGTAGGGGACAGGAGCTCCGAGCAGTACTTC	CASSVGDRSSEQYF	-	14	TRBD1	TRBV9	TRBJ2-7
TGTGCCAGCAGCCCGAGGCTGGAGGGGGGGGATACGCAGTATTTT	CASSPRLEGGDTQYF	few	15	-	TRBV5-4	TRBJ2-3
TGTGCCAGTTGGACAGGGAACACTGAAGCTTTCTTT	CASWTGNTEAFF	few	12	TRBD1	TRBV19	TRBJ1-1
TGTGCCAGCAGTCAAACGTCAGGGTCCTACGAGCAGTACTTC	CASSQTSGSYEQYF	-	14	-	TRBV14	TRBJ2-7
TGTGCCAGCAGCTTGGTTGGAGGGAGCAACTATGGCTACACCTTC	CASSLVGGSNYGYTF	-	15	-	TRBV5-4	TRBJ1-2